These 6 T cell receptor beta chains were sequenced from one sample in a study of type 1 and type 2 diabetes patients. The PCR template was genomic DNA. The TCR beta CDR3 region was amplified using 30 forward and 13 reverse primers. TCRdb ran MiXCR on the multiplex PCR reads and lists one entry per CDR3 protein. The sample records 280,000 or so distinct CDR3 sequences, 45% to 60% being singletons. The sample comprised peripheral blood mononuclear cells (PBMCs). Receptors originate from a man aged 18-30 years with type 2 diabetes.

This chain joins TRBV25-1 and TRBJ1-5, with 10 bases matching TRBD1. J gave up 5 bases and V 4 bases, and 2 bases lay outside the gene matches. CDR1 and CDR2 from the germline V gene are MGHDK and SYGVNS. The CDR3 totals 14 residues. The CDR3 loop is CASSGDRGDQPQHF. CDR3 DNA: TGTGCCAGCAGTGGGGACAGGGGAGATCAGCCCCAGCATTTT.

The CDR3 DNA sequence: TGTGCCAGCAGCTTAGCGCCAGCGGAGCGTAATGAGCAGTTCTTC. Protein: CASSLAPAERNEQFF. The chain employs TRBV7-2 and TRBJ2-1; tentative D call: TRBD2 (5 bases). There are 15 residues in the CDR3. CDR1 is SGHTA, CDR2 FQGNSA, per germline. The germline V and J ends were trimmed by 0 bases and 7 bases, with 13 bases remaining between them. Full variable domain (rest looked up from reference TRBV7-2 and TRBJ2-1): GAGVSQSPSNKVTEKGKDVELRCDPISGHTALYWYRQSLGQGLEFLIYFQGNSAPDKSGLPSDRFSAERTGGSVSTLTIQRTQQEDSAVYLCASSLAPAERNEQFFGPGTRLTVL.

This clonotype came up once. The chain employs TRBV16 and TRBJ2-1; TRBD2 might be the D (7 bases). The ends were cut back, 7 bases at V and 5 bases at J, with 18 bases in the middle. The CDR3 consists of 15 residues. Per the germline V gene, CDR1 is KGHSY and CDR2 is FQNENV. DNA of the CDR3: TGTGCCAGCACCCCCGGCGGGGGCCAGGACAATGAGCAGTTCTTC. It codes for CASTPGGGQDNEQFF.

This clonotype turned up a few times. The CDR3 loop reads CASSLVGQGGPEAFF. In DNA form, the CDR3 reads TGCGCCAGCAGCTTGGTAGGGCAGGGTGGACCTGAAGCTTTCTTT. The V call is TRBV5-1, the J call TRBJ1-1, with D perhaps TRBD1 (5 bases). CDR3 length: 15 amino acids. Germline CDR1 is SGHRS and CDR2 is YFSETQ. V was trimmed by 0 bases and J by 6 bases, leaving 15 bases between them.

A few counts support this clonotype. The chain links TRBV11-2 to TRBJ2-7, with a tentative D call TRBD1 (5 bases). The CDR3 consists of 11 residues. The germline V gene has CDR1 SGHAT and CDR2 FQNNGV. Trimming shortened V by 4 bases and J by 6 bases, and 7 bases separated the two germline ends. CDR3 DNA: TGTGCCAGCAGCTCGACAGTCGAGCAGTACTTC. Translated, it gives CASSSTVEQYF.

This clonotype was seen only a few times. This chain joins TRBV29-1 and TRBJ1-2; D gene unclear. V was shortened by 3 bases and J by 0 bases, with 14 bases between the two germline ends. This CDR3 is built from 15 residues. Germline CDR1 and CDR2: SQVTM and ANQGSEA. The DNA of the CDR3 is TGCAGCGTTGATCAGGACGCGGTAGCTAACTATGGCTACACCTTC. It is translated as CSVDQDAVANYGYTF. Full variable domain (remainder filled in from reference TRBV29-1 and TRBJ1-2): SAVISQKPSRDICQRGTSLTIQCQVDSQVTMMFWYRQQPGQSLTLIATANQGSEATYESGFVIDKFPISRPNLTFSTLTVSNMSPEDSSIYLCSVDQDAVANYGYTFGSGTRLTVV.